This T cell receptor (beta chain) was sequenced during a study of T cells in Graves' hyperthyroidism and ophthalmopathy. PBMCs stemmed from approximately 9.1 ml fresh peripheral blood. This clonotype was picked up many times. Amplification targeted TCR beta CDR3 regions from RNA transcripts. A set of HTBI primers served as the primers for a first-round RT-PCR of the TCR CDR3. From the multiplex PCR reads, TCRdb called clonotypes with MiXCR, one entry per CDR3 protein. This sample has about 640,000 distinct CDR3 sequences, with about 14% found just once. Sequencing input: blood. The receptor's source is a woman between 50 and 59 years old with Graves' ophthalmopathy.

The CDR3 nucleotides read TGTGCCAGCAGTTATTGGCAGACGAGCACCGGGGAGCTGTTTTTT. This codes for CASSYWQTSTGELFF. The chain joins TRBV6-2 or TRBV6-3 to TRBJ2-2; no definite D call. Germline V gene sequence: CDR1 MNHEY, CDR2 SVGEGT. This CDR3 spans 15 amino acids. The V gene lost 3 bases and the J gene lost 4 bases, with 12 bases spanning the gap.